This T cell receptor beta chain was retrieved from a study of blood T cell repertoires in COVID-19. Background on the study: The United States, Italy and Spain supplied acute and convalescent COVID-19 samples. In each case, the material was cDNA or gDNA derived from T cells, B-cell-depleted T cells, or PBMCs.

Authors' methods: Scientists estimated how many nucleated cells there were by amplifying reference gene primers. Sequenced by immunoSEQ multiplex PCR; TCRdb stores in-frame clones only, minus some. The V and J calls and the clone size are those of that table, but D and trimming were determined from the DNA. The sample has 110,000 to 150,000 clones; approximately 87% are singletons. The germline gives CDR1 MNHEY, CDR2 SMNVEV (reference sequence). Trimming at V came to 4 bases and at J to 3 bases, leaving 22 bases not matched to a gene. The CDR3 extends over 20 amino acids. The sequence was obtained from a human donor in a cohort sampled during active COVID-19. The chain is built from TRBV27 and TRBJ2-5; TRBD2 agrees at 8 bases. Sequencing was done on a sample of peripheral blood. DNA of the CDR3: TGTGCCAGCAGTTCGCTCTCGGCGGGCGGGAGGTCAGGGAGTGAAGAGACCCAGTACTTC. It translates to CASSSLSAGGRSGSEETQYF.